The T cell receptor (beta chain) described here comes from a study of identical twins. TCRdb called the 5' RACE reads again in MiXCR, with one record for every CDR3 protein. The sample carries 600,000 to 800,000 distinct CDR3 sequences, 21% recorded once. Overall study findings and caveats: Models predicted too little out-of-frame TCR alpha sharing in monozygotic twins. Out-of-frame beta chain sequences displayed weaker excess sharing between twins. Cross-sectional statistics, not tracking of the same donors, supported the conclusions.

This CDR3 region has 15 residues. V trimming: 1 base; J trimming: 4 bases; junction bases outside the gene matches: 3. CDR1 and CDR2 (germline): SGHRS, YFSETQ. Remarks on this clonotype: Its antigen is unidentified.

This sample also appeared in a second study, on T cells expressing NK-cell markers.

Source material: PBMCs. This sequence was found in a young woman in good health. J is TRBJ2-2 and V is TRBV5-1; 8 nucleotides agree with TRBD1. The CDR3 nucleotides are TGCGCCAGCAGCTTGTGGACAGGGAGCACCGGGGAGCTGTTTTTT. This translates into CASSLWTGSTGELFF.